This section outlines one T cell receptor (beta chain) sequence together with its context. Its specificity is unknown. The data originate from a study of T cell responses to AZD1222 COVID-19 vaccine. This CDR3 is 18 amino acids long. The V gene's germline CDR1 is SNHLY and CDR2 FYNNEI. The germline V and J ends were trimmed by 7 bases and 5 bases, with 29 bases remaining between them. Study findings and constraints: Close to half of spike-specific TCRs reportedly recognize unmutated variant regions.

This table comes from immunoSEQ multiplex PCR, and its TCRdb copy is limited to in-frame clones, with some not included. The top ten hold more than 7% of the sample, which has 7,500 to 9,500 clones, around 89% seen once. This specimen consisted of peripheral blood, obtained 28 days after the second AZD1222 dose. This chain uses TRBV2 with TRBJ1-1; a weak D match, TRBD1 (6 bases). The receptor comes from an adult who received the AZD1222 COVID-19 vaccine. The CDR3 DNA follows: TGTGCCAGCACCCTTGACCGAGGGGGAGGGGAGATGGGAACTGAAGCTTTCTTT. It yields the protein CASTLDRGGGEMGTEAFF.